The 9 T cell receptor beta chains in this list originate from one sample, sequenced in a study of cytotoxic CD8 clonotypes in ibrutinib-treated CLL. The table came from immunoSEQ multiplex PCR; TCRdb's copy has only in-frame clones and leaves some out. Of some 300,000 clones in the sample, around four fifths are singletons; the top ten hold over 6.5%. The material was PBMCs, obtained before ibrutinib treatment. These receptors were obtained from a human donor with chronic lymphocytic leukemia.

This chain joins TRBV28 and TRBJ2-7; tentatively, D is TRBD1 (6 bases). Between the trimmed V and J ends, which lost 6 bases and 2 bases, there was a span of 14 bases. In germline, CDR1 is MDHEN, CDR2 SYDVKM. The CDR3 runs 14 residues. CDR3 residues: CASRKQGLPYEQYF. The CDR3 bases are TGTGCCAGCAGGAAGCAGGGGCTACCCTACGAGCAGTACTTC.

The chain employs TRBV5-6 and TRBJ2-1, with TRBD2 identical over 9 bases. V trimming: 1 base; J trimming: 3 bases; junction bases outside the gene matches: 5. There are 16 residues in the CDR3. Germline CDR1 SGHDT, CDR2 YYEEEE. In DNA, the CDR3 is TGTGCCAGCAGCTTGAGTGGGACTAGCTTCTACAATGAGCAGTTCTTC. This encodes CASSLSGTSFYNEQFF.

The J gene is TRBJ1-2, the V gene TRBV7-9; 9 nucleotides match TRBD1. CDR1 is SEHNR, CDR2 FQNEAQ, per germline (reference sequence). CDR3 length equals 16 residues. With V trimmed by 4 bases and J by 4 bases, 10 bases remained unmatched. The CDR3 protein is CASSSEIRDRVYGYTF. The CDR3 nucleotides are TGTGCCAGCAGCTCCGAGATCCGGGACAGGGTCTATGGCTACACCTTC.

This clone was counted ten times or more. V gene TRBV2 combines with J gene TRBJ2-5; 10 bases agree with TRBD1. CDR1 is SNHLY, CDR2 FYNNEI, per germline. The J segment lost 0 bases and the V segment lost 7 bases, leaving 11 bases of the junction unmatched. This CDR3 spans 17 amino acids. CDR3 sequence: CASKGEGQGINQETQYF. The CDR3 coding sequence is TGTGCCAGCAAGGGGGAGGGACAGGGGATTAACCAAGAGACCCAGTACTTC. Filled out from reference TRBV2 and TRBJ2-5, the complete variable domain reads EPEVTQTPSHQVTQMGQEVILRCVPISNHLYFYWYRQILGQKVEFLVSFYNNEISEKSEIFDDQFSVERPDGSNFTLKIRSTKLEDSAMYFCASKGEGQGINQETQYFGPGTRLLVL.

The chain employs TRBV28 and TRBJ2-2, with a weak D call TRBD1 (6 bases). The CDR3 length is 15 residues. The V and J ends lost 4 bases and 6 bases respectively, with 15 bases between them. CDR1 MDHEN and CDR2 SYDVKM come from the germline V gene. The CDR3 DNA reads TGTGCCAGCAGTTCCACCGACAGGTTCGCCGGGGAGCTGTTTTTT. Encoded protein: CASSSTDRFAGELFF.

The chain links TRBV5-1 to TRBJ2-3, with TRBD2 as a possible D gene (6 bases). With 3 bases removed from V and 2 bases from J, the gap between germline ends came to 13 bases. The CDR3 length is 15 residues. Germline V gives CDR1 SGHRS, CDR2 YFSETQ. Written as DNA, the CDR3 is TGCGCCAGCAGCTGGGTTAGCGGCCTCACAGATACGCAGTATTTT. Translating gives CASSWVSGLTDTQYF.

The V and J genes are TRBV29-1 and TRBJ1-1, with 7 nucleotides matching TRBD1. V trimming: 6 bases; J trimming: 3 bases; junction bases outside the gene matches: 7. The germline V gene has CDR1 SQVTM and CDR2 ANQGSEA. This CDR3 contains 13 residues. In DNA form, the CDR3 reads TGCAGCGTAGACAGGGACTCCTACACTGAAGCTTTCTTT. It codes for CSVDRDSYTEAFF.

This sequence joins TRBV18 and TRBJ2-5; TRBD1 matches at 8 bases. Unmatched junction bases numbered 6, after V lost 4 bases and J lost 5 bases. CDR1 is KGHSH, CDR2 LQKENI, per germline. This CDR3 region has 14 residues. In DNA form, the CDR3 reads TGTGCCAGCTCACAAGACAGGGGCCCGGAGACCCAGTACTTC. Its translation: CASSQDRGPETQYF.

The chain recombines TRBV4-1 with TRBJ2-2; D remains unclear. The CDR3 is made up of 16 amino acids. Germline V gene data show CDR1 as MGHRA and CDR2 as YSYEKL. The V end lost 0 bases, the J end lost 2 bases, and 10 bases lay between the germline ends. CDR3 amino acids: CASSQEGGVNTGELFF. The CDR3 nucleotides are TGCGCCAGCAGCCAAGAGGGTGGAGTAAACACCGGGGAGCTGTTTTTT.